This TCR beta chain was recovered during a study of blood T cell repertoires in COVID-19. Overall study: From T cells, B-cell-depleted T cells, or PBMCs came the material, which was cDNA or gDNA.

The CDR3 runs to 16 residues. Germline values: CDR1 SGHDT, CDR2 YYEEEE. The V and J ends lost 4 bases and 0 bases respectively, with 16 bases between them. Produced via immunoSEQ multiplex PCR; TCRdb's table is partial and in-frame only. The table includes just over 300,000 clones, 70% to 90% detected once. All enrollees were about 18 to 89 years old and from roughly 22 US areas. Recovery meant two consecutive negative NP/OP PCR tests, professional clearance, or resolved symptoms. This clone showed up just a few times. The sequenced sample was PBMCs or T cells enriched from blood (not recorded which). The source is a man under 40 who had recovered from COVID-19. The chain carries TRBV5-6 and TRBJ1-1, with D possibly TRBD1 on 6 matching bases. As DNA, the CDR3 is TGTGCCAGCAGCATACAGGGCCCAATCATGAACACTGAAGCTTTCTTT. This gives the protein CASSIQGPIMNTEAFF.